The 32 T cell receptor beta chains below come from one sample, sequenced in a study of CD8 T cells in Susac syndrome. Random hexamers were used to reverse transcribe an amount of about 0.45 to 1 ug RNA. Each CDR3 protein is one row after TCRdb ran MiXCR on the immunoSEQ multiplex PCR reads. There are some 75,000 distinct CDR3 sequences in the sample; 85% to 95% occur only once, and 0.45% lies in the top ten. The source material was CD8+ T cells from PBMCs. The receptors were sampled from a human donor with Susac syndrome.

This chain joins TRBV24-1 and TRBJ2-5, with no clear D. The CDR3 contains 15 residues. V was shortened by 4 bases and J by 3 bases, with 14 bases between the two germline ends. CDR1 is KGHDR, CDR2 SFDVKD, per germline. The CDR3 DNA sequence: TGTGCCACCAGTGACCCTACAGAACCAGAAGAGACCCAGTACTTC. As protein: CATSDPTEPEETQYF.

This clonotype is a singleton in its sample. The chain has TRBV7-2 and TRBJ1-1; TRBD1 is a possible D gene (5 bases). The CDR3 has 17 residues. From germline, CDR1 is SGHTA and CDR2 FQGNSA. V was trimmed by 5 bases and J by 6 bases, leaving 25 bases between them. CDR3: CASSPNRNRSPKAEAFF. The CDR3 DNA reads TGTGCCAGCAGCCCAAATAGGAACAGGAGTCCCAAAGCTGAAGCTTTCTTT.

J is TRBJ2-5 and V is TRBV6-2 or TRBV6-3, with a possible D match to TRBD1 (5 bases). Germline CDR1 is MNHEY and CDR2 is SVGEGT. This CDR3 is built from 14 residues. V was cut by 7 bases and J by 4 bases, with 16 bases left in between. This chain's CDR3 is CASNSAGYRETQYF. CDR3 nucleotides: TGTGCCAGCAACTCGGCAGGGTATAGAGAGACCCAGTACTTC.

The chain couples TRBV5-1 to TRBJ1-4, with 7 bases that match TRBD1. CDR1 is SGHRS, CDR2 YFSETQ, per germline. Trimming at V came to 3 bases and at J to 5 bases, leaving 1 base not matched to a gene. The length of the CDR3 is 13 residues. CDR3 DNA sequence: TGCGCCAGCAGCTGGGGACAGAATGAAAAACTGTTTTTT. Encoded protein: CASSWGQNEKLFF.

This chain links TRBV11-3 with TRBJ2-7; a possible D gene is TRBD2 (5 bases). Germline assignment: CDR1 SGHNT and CDR2 YENEEA. Between the trimmed V and J ends, which lost 8 bases and 6 bases, there was a span of 32 bases. The CDR3 is made up of 18 amino acids. CDR3 DNA sequence: TGTGCCAGCTCGGGTTTTAGTGCCCGCAGCCCCCGACTACGCGAGCAGTACTTC. It yields the protein CASSGFSARSPRLREQYF.

The chain recombines TRBV28 with TRBJ2-2, with 8 bases that match TRBD2. V gave up 6 bases and J gave up 0 bases; unmatched junction bases: 0. Germline loops: CDR1 MDHEN, CDR2 SYDVKM. This CDR3 has 14 amino acids. The CDR3 DNA reads TGTGCCAGCAGGGGACTAGCGAACACCGGGGAGCTGTTTTTT. Translating gives CASRGLANTGELFF.

V usage is TRBV18 and J usage is TRBJ2-7; 8 bases fit TRBD1. Trimming took 4 bases from V and 1 from J; bases not matched to a gene: 9. CDR1 is KGHSH, CDR2 LQKENI, per germline. This CDR3 region has 16 residues. The CDR3 loop is CASSLRTGTASYEQYF. CDR3 DNA sequence: TGTGCCAGCTCACTCAGGACAGGGACAGCTTCCTACGAGCAGTACTTC.

V usage is TRBV11-2 and J usage is TRBJ1-3; a weak D match, TRBD1 (6 bases). Trimming took off 5 bases at V and 5 bases at J, with 16 bases between the two ends. The CDR3 has 15 amino acids. The germline V gene encodes CDR1 SGHAT and CDR2 FQNNGV. The CDR3 DNA follows: TGTGCCAGCAGCCCTCGGGGAGGGGACAGAAACACCATATATTTT. This encodes CASSPRGGDRNTIYF.

This chain joins TRBV6-1 and TRBJ2-3, with D tentatively TRBD2 (6 bases). In germline, CDR1 is MNHNS, CDR2 SASEGT. The CDR3 runs to 16 residues. Trimming left V 6 bases short and J 0 bases short, with 16 bases between. Here the CDR3 DNA reads TGTGCCAGCAGGGGGACTTTTACTTCTAGCACAGATACGCAGTATTTT. Amino acids: CASRGTFTSSTDTQYF.

The chain carries TRBV20-1 and TRBJ2-1; no firm D call. The CDR3 spans 12 residues. CDR1 is DFQATT and CDR2 is SNEGSKA in the germline V gene (reference sequence). Trimming removed 5 bases from V and 0 bases from J, with 5 bases in between. The CDR3 DNA reads TGCAGTGCTGCGGCCTCCTACAATGAGCAGTTCTTC. The encoded protein is CSAAASYNEQFF.

The gene calls are TRBV7-2 and TRBJ2-1; perhaps TRBD2 as D (6 bases). V was trimmed by 2 bases and J by 4 bases, leaving 15 bases between them. The CDR3 is made up of 16 amino acids. Germline assignment: CDR1 SGHTA and CDR2 FQGNSA. CDR3 sequence: CASSLWLAYGYNEQFF. CDR3 bases: TGTGCCAGCAGCTTATGGCTAGCGTACGGTTACAATGAGCAGTTCTTC.

The chain links TRBV7-9 to TRBJ1-5, with 7 bases lining up with TRBD1. The ends lost 1 base at V and 6 bases at J; junction bases unmatched: 9. The CDR3 totals 16 residues. The germline V gene encodes CDR1 SEHNR and CDR2 FQNEAQ (reference sequence). This CDR3 reads CASSLGLSGGVQPQHF. The CDR3 DNA reads TGTGCCAGCAGCTTAGGACTGTCAGGGGGTGTTCAGCCCCAGCATTTT.

This clonotype was detected once. The chain carries TRBV10-3 and TRBJ1-1; 9 bases match TRBD1. Germline CDR1 ENHRY, CDR2 SYGVKD. CDR3 length equals 18 residues. V lost 0 bases and J lost 4; bases outside the gene matches: 12. CDR3 in amino acids: CAISESVMGQGRGTEAFF. For the CDR3, the DNA is TGTGCCATCAGTGAGTCGGTAATGGGACAGGGTCGGGGCACTGAAGCTTTCTTT.

The CDR3 coding sequence is TGTGCCAGCAGCTTAGCCTTGACAGGGAACACTGAAGCTTTCTTT. It translates to CASSLALTGNTEAFF. The gene calls are TRBV7-2 and TRBJ1-1, with a tentative D call TRBD1 (6 bases). V was shortened by 0 bases and J by 1 base, with 9 bases between the two germline ends. CDR3 length: 15 residues. Germline CDR1 SGHTA, CDR2 FQGNSA.

V is TRBV14 and J is TRBJ2-1; TRBD2 matches at 7 bases. Losses at the gene ends were 0 bases for V and 0 bases for J; bases not matched to a gene: 5. The V gene's germline CDR1 is SGHDN and CDR2 FVKESK. The CDR3 has 17 residues. The CDR3 sequence is CASSQEWGGYSYNEQFF. The CDR3 DNA follows: TGTGCCAGCAGCCAAGAATGGGGGGGGTACTCCTACAATGAGCAGTTCTTC.

The chain couples TRBV25-1 to TRBJ1-2; TRBD1 is a possible D gene (6 bases). Looked up from germline, CDR1 is MGHDK and CDR2 is SYGVNS. The CDR3 extends over 14 amino acids. Trimming took 7 bases from V and 2 from J, leaving 14 bases between them. This CDR3 is CASMKGGVNYGYTF. Here the CDR3 DNA reads TGTGCCAGCATGAAAGGGGGGGTCAACTATGGCTACACCTTC.

The chain employs TRBV19 and TRBJ2-3; D not resolved. V lost 5 bases to trimming and J lost 2 bases, with 8 bases between them. Germline V gene data show CDR1 as LNHDA and CDR2 as SQIVND (reference sequence). The CDR3 covers 13 residues. CDR3 in DNA: TGTGCCAGTAGTTGGAGATACACAGATACGCAGTATTTT. Translating it yields CASSWRYTDTQYF.

The J gene is TRBJ2-3, the V gene TRBV20-1; 8 bases agree with TRBD2. The germline gives CDR1 DFQATT, CDR2 SNEGSKA (reference sequence). This CDR3 spans 14 amino acids. V lost 3 bases and J lost 2; bases outside the gene matches: 4. The CDR3 DNA is TGCAGTGCTAGCGGCGGGGGGTCCACAGATACGCAGTATTTT. Translated: CSASGGGSTDTQYF.

The chain carries TRBV12-5 and TRBJ2-5; D may correspond to TRBD1 or TRBD2 (5 bases each). Looked up from germline, CDR1 is LGHNT and CDR2 is FRNRAP. The CDR3 runs to 13 residues. Trimming stripped 6 bases from V and 5 bases from J, with 13 bases between. The CDR3 DNA is TGTGCTAGTGGCTGGGGACGGGCGGAGACCCAGTACTTC. Residues: CASGWGRAETQYF.

This clonotype was seen once. The chain recombines TRBV5-1 with TRBJ2-5; tentative D call: TRBD1 (7 bases). The V gene lost 4 bases and the J gene lost 1 base, with 14 bases spanning the gap. CDR1 SGHRS and CDR2 YFSETQ come from the germline V gene. This CDR3 is built from 15 residues. Here the CDR3 DNA reads TGCGCCAGCAGCCTGGAGGGGACAGCCCAAGAGACCCAGTACTTC. It is translated as CASSLEGTAQETQYF.

The V call is TRBV19, the J call TRBJ1-1; weak D call: TRBD1 (5 bases). Germline V gene data show CDR1 as LNHDA and CDR2 as SQIVND (reference sequence). CDR3 length: 15 amino acids. V gave up 3 bases and J gave up 2 bases, with 13 bases separating them. DNA of the CDR3: TGTGCCAGTAGTATTTACGGGGGACCAAACACTGAAGCTTTCTTT. Translating it yields CASSIYGGPNTEAFF.

V is TRBV19 and J is TRBJ2-7; D possibly corresponds to TRBD2 (6 bases). The germline V and J ends were trimmed by 3 bases and 2 bases, with 17 bases remaining between them. The CDR3 length is 16 residues. Per germline, CDR1 LNHDA and CDR2 SQIVND (reference sequence). CDR3 loop: CASSMRDGASAYEQYF. As DNA, the CDR3 is TGTGCCAGTAGTATGCGAGATGGGGCTAGCGCCTACGAGCAGTACTTC.

The chain joins TRBV20-1 to TRBJ2-3; 7 bases line up with TRBD2. The CDR3 length is 14 residues. The V segment lost 4 bases and the J segment 3 bases; nucleotides outside the gene matches: 7. The germline gives CDR1 DFQATT, CDR2 SNEGSKA (reference sequence). This chain's CDR3 is CSAKPGRMTDTQYF. The CDR3 nucleotides read TGCAGTGCTAAACCCGGGAGGATGACAGATACGCAGTATTTT.

This clonotype was seen a single time. The chain recombines TRBV4-1 with TRBJ2-7, with D possibly being TRBD1 (8 bases). The CDR3 runs to 15 residues. Germline CDR1 reads MGHRA; CDR2 reads YSYEKL. Trimming removed 4 bases at V and 5 bases at J, with 18 bases between. The CDR3 DNA follows: TGCGCCAGCAGCCTCCGGACAGGGAGGGACGACGAGCAGTACTTC. Protein sequence: CASSLRTGRDDEQYF.

CDR3 sequence reads: CASSVAIGQGQPYGYTF. CDR3 bases: TGTGCCAGCAGCGTAGCCATAGGACAGGGCCAACCCTATGGCTACACCTTC. The chain employs TRBV9 and TRBJ1-2; 8 positions match TRBD1. CDR1 and CDR2 (germline): SGDLS, YYNGEE. This CDR3 region has 17 residues. Trimming removed 0 bases from V and 4 bases from J; junction bases left unmatched: 11.

This clonotype was seen only once. The V and J genes are TRBV28 and TRBJ1-2; 9 nucleotides agree with TRBD1. The V gene end was trimmed by 3 bases and the J gene end by 8 bases; junction bases not matched to a gene: 13. The germline CDR1 and CDR2 sequences are MDHEN and SYDVKM. The CDR3 has 16 residues. The CDR3 here is CASSFQGGTGGLGYTF. The CDR3 nucleotides are TGTGCCAGCAGTTTCCAAGGTGGTACAGGGGGCTTGGGCTACACCTTC.

The J gene is TRBJ2-2, the V gene TRBV20-1; 9 nucleotides line up with TRBD2. The CDR3 loop spans 15 amino acids. In germline, CDR1 is DFQATT, CDR2 SNEGSKA (reference sequence). J lost 3 bases, V lost 3 bases, and 5 bases had no gene match. The CDR3 spells CSASSGSLYTGELFF. CDR3 in DNA: TGCAGTGCTAGTAGCGGGAGTCTTTACACCGGGGAGCTGTTTTTT.

Details on this clonotype: The junction does not match germline at one end; this may be a read error. This chain connects TRBV10-3 to TRBJ1-2; D gene unclear. The CDR3 has 12 amino acids. CDR1 is ENHRY and CDR2 is SYGVKD in the germline V gene. CDR3 in DNA: TGTGCCACCAGTCTCGCCGGAGATGGCTACACCTTC. Its protein product is CATSLAGDGYTF.

The chain couples TRBV2 to TRBJ2-7; D is undetermined. Germline V gene sequence: CDR1 SNHLY, CDR2 FYNNEI. CDR3 length equals 12 residues. The ends were cut back, 3 bases at V and 3 bases at J, with 6 bases in the middle. CDR3: CASSEGLYEQYF. CDR3 nucleotide sequence: TGTGCCAGCAGTGAGGGTCTCTACGAGCAGTACTTC.

This clonotype was observed a few times. The CDR3, as DNA: TGTGCCAGCAGTCCCGGACCGACCTACGAGCAGTACTTC. This sequence encodes CASSPGPTYEQYF. The V and J genes are TRBV28 and TRBJ2-7; D is unresolved. This CDR3 region has 13 residues. Germline V gene lookup returns CDR1 MDHEN and CDR2 SYDVKM. Between the trimmed V and J ends, which lost 5 bases and 2 bases, there was a span of 10 bases.

Only one count was recorded for this clonotype. This rearrangement joins TRBV6-2 or TRBV6-3 to TRBJ1-1; D uncertain. Looked up from germline, CDR1 is MNHEY and CDR2 is SVGEGT. V shed 6 bases and J shed 2 bases, with 7 bases lying between them. The CDR3 is 12 residues long. The CDR3 DNA sequence: TGTGCCAGCAGCCTGTTTAACACTGAAGCTTTCTTT. It specifies CASSLFNTEAFF.

In its sample, this clonotype was seen a few times. The genes are TRBV7-2 and TRBJ2-1; tentative D call: TRBD1 (5 bases). The CDR3 has 16 amino acids. Germline loops: CDR1 SGHTA, CDR2 FQGNSA. V dropped 2 bases and J dropped 0 bases, with 11 bases sitting between them. The CDR3 nucleotides are TGTGCCAGCAGCTTACAGGGTATGGCCTCCTACAATGAGCAGTTCTTC. Translating it yields CASSLQGMASYNEQFF.